This TCR beta chain was recorded in a study of T-cell reconstitution after alpha-beta-depleted transplantation in children. A library of TCRbeta sequences, prepared with unique molecular identifiers, was generated. Using its own MiXCR run on the PCR reads, TCRdb lists one record per CDR3 protein. Of about 240,000 distinct CDR3 sequences listed, over 20% are singletons. Germline loops: CDR1 DFQATT, CDR2 SNEGSKA (reference sequence). Trimming left V 6 bases short and J 0 bases short, with 15 bases between. The CDR3 loop spans 14 amino acids. The sample holds a few counts of this clonotype. Specimen: PBMCs, collected before TCRalphabeta/CD19-depleted stem cell transplant. The chain couples TRBV20-1 to TRBJ2-7; perhaps TRBD1 as D (6 bases). The source of this sequence is a girl between 2 and 10 years old with Fanconi anemia, due to receive a stem cell transplant. The CDR3 region has the DNA TGCAGTGCCAGGGGTGCGTCAGTCTCCTACGAGCAGTACTTC. The encoded protein is CSARGASVSYEQYF.